Listed below are T cell receptor beta chains from one sample, sequenced in a study of control samples from healthy donors and cancer patients. The protocol was immunoSEQ multiplex PCR, while the TCRdb copy is restricted to in-frame clones and leaves out a portion. Of about 140,000 clones listed, about 90% are singletons. Sequences were obtained from blood. These receptors all come from a man younger than 30 in good health. Both conserved end residues are part of each CDR3. Fields, in order: clone size, J gene, D gene, V gene, CDR3 DNA, CDR3 protein. The D gene is left open where the match is weak. Rows give clone size only sometimes, using once, few, many, or a class for an expanded clone.

NA,TRBJ1-6,NA,TRBV9,TGTGCCAGCAGCGTAGCCCCGGGGGACGCGTCACCCCTCCACTTT,CASSVAPGDASPLHF
NA,TRBJ2-5,NA,TRBV6-6,TGTGCCAGCAGGCGGGACGGAAGGGGAGAGACCCAGTACTTC,CASRRDGRGETQYF
NA,TRBJ1-3,NA,TRBV7-2,TGTGCCAGCAGCTTAGTAGGATCAGGGTCTGGGTCTGGAAACACCATATATTTT,CASSLVGSGSGSGNTIYF
NA,TRBJ2-3,TRBD2,TRBV6-1,TGTGCCAGCAGTGAAGCGGTAGCGGGCGCCCCCACAGATACGCAGTATTTT,CASSEAVAGAPTDTQYF
NA,TRBJ2-5,TRBD1,TRBV6-6,TGTGCCAGCAGTCTGGACAGGGGGCGGGAGACCCAGTACTTC,CASSLDRGRETQYF
NA,TRBJ1-2,TRBD1,TRBV3-1/TRBV3-2,TGTGCCAGCAGCCAAGGCACAGGGGGCTTATTCTATGGCTACACCTTC,CASSQGTGGLFYGYTF
NA,TRBJ1-1,NA,TRBV5-4,TGTGCCAGCAGCTTGCATAGGGACTTTAACACTGAAGCTTTCTTT,CASSLHRDFNTEAFF
NA,TRBJ2-1,TRBD2,TRBV27,TGTGCCACCCGACTAGCGGGCAATGAGCAGTTCTTC,CATRLAGNEQFF
once,TRBJ2-5,TRBD1,TRBV2,TGTGCCAGCAGTGATCCGGACAGGGTTCAGACCCAGTACTTC,CASSDPDRVQTQYF
NA,TRBJ2-5,NA,TRBV6-2/TRBV6-3,TGTGCCAGCAGTTACACGGAGACCCAGTACTTC,CASSYTETQYF
NA,TRBJ1-1,TRBD1,TRBV12-3/TRBV12-4,TGTGCCAGCAGTATCTCCCGACAGGGCAAAGCTTTCTTT,CASSISRQGKAFF
NA,TRBJ2-3,TRBD1,TRBV5-1,TGCGCCAGCAGGGTTGGGACAGGGAGCACAGATACGCAGTATTTT,CASRVGTGSTDTQYF
NA,TRBJ1-1,NA,TRBV6-2/TRBV6-3,TGTGCCAGCAGCTATTACCCCGGGGCCCCCCCGAACACTGAAGCTTTCTTT,CASSYYPGAPPNTEAFF
NA,TRBJ2-5,TRBD2,TRBV9,TGTGCCAGCAGCGTAGGACTAGCGGGGGGGCAAGAGACCCAGTACTTC,CASSVGLAGGQETQYF
NA,TRBJ2-7,TRBD1,TRBV7-9,TGTGCCAGCAGATCGGACAGGGGGCTTGACGAGCAGTACTTC,CASRSDRGLDEQYF
NA,TRBJ2-5,TRBD1,TRBV6-6,TGTGCCAGCAGTTACCCTGGGACAGGGGGGGAGACCCAGTACTTC,CASSYPGTGGETQYF
NA,TRBJ2-7,TRBD2,TRBV4-2,TGTGCCAGCAGCCAAGGGGGGACTAACTCCTACGAGCAGTACTTC,CASSQGGTNSYEQYF
NA,TRBJ1-1,NA,TRBV18,TGTGCCAGCTCACCAAGTCTGACAGGTTCGGTAGGATCAACCCGGAGCAACACTGAAGCTTTCTTT,CASSPSLTGSVGSTRSNTEAFF